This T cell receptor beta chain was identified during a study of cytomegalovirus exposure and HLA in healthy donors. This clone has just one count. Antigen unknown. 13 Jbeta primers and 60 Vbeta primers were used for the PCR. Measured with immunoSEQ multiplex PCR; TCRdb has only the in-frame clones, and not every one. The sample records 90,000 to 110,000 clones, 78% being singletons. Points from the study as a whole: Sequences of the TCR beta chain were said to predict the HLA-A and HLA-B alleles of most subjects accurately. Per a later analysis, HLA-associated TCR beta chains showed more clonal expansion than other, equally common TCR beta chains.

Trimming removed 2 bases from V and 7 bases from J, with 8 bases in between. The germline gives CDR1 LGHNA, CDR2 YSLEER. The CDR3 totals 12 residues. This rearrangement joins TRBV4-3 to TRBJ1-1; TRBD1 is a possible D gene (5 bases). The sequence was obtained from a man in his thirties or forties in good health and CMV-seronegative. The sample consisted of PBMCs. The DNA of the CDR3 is TGCGCCAGCAGCCAACAGGGTATTGAAGCTTTCTTT. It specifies CASSQQGIEAFF.